These 23 T cell receptor beta chains originate from one sample sequenced in a study of post-analysis software for immune sequencing data. These receptors' targets are unknown. Findings and caveats of the study: The five TRBV segments detected at higher frequency in patients than in controls included TRBV5-6, TRBV5-1 and TRBV20-1.

Every TCR beta cDNA library bore unique molecular identifiers. From the PCR reads, TCRdb called clonotypes with MiXCR, one entry per CDR3 protein. The sample lists approximately 690,000 distinct CDR3 sequences, more than 50% occurring once. The sequenced material came from blood. The origin of the receptors is a girl aged 2 to 9 with multiple sclerosis.

The rearrangement joins TRBV18 to TRBJ1-1, with no clear D. CDR3 length: 16 amino acids. V was shortened by 2 bases and J by 1 base, with 14 bases between the two germline ends. Per the germline V gene, CDR1 is KGHSH and CDR2 is LQKENI. For the CDR3, the DNA is TGTGCCAGCTCACCAAGGCAGGTTATAGCGAACACTGAAGCTTTCTTT. Residues: CASSPRQVIANTEAFF.

The chain employs TRBV6-6 and TRBJ2-1; the match to TRBD2 covers 9 bases. In germline, CDR1 is MNHNY, CDR2 SVGAGI (reference sequence). V was clipped by 7 bases and J by 9 bases; unmatched bases: 16. The CDR3 covers 16 residues. DNA of the CDR3: TGTGCCAGCAATTCAATTGGGGCTAGCGGGGAGGGTGAGCAGTTCTTC. Amino acids: CASNSIGASGEGEQFF.

This clonotype was seen a handful of times. The chain uses TRBV9 and TRBJ2-3; 9 nucleotides align to TRBD2. CDR3 length: 16 amino acids. The V gene's germline CDR1 is SGDLS and CDR2 YYNGEE. J lost 2 bases, V lost 3 bases, and 7 bases had no gene match. CDR3 sequence: CASSAFSGRLTDTQYF. The CDR3 nucleotides are TGTGCCAGCAGCGCTTTCAGCGGGAGGCTCACAGATACGCAGTATTTT.

This clonotype occurred a few times. This chain links TRBV7-9 with TRBJ2-7; D is unclear. Germline V lookup: CDR1 SEHNR, CDR2 FQNEAQ (reference sequence). Trimming pared 5 bases from V and 0 bases from J, leaving 14 bases between. The CDR3 is 15 residues long. The CDR3 loop reads CASSPLLGSSYEQYF. The CDR3 DNA reads as TGTGCCAGCAGCCCACTGCTCGGAAGCTCCTACGAGCAGTACTTC.

V and J are TRBV12-3 or TRBV12-4 and TRBJ2-3; 7 nucleotides align to TRBD1. J was trimmed by 6 bases and V by 0 bases; bases with no gene match: 6. This CDR3 has 15 residues. The CDR3 DNA follows: TGTGCCAGCAGTTTAGCCAGGGGGTCGACCGATACGCAGTATTTT. Translated: CASSLARGSTDTQYF.

This clonotype appeared a few times. This rearrangement joins TRBV20-1 to TRBJ2-7; D is undetermined. V was trimmed by 3 bases and J by 0 bases, leaving 12 bases between them. This CDR3 contains 14 residues. Germline V CDR1 and CDR2: DFQATT, SNEGSKA (reference sequence). This CDR3 reads CSASWALSSYEQYF. The DNA of the CDR3 is TGCAGTGCTAGTTGGGCGCTAAGCTCCTACGAGCAGTACTTC.

J is TRBJ2-3 and V is TRBV9, with D unresolved. The V gene lost 0 bases and the J gene lost 1 base, with 3 bases spanning the gap. This CDR3 is 13 amino acids long. Germline V lookup: CDR1 SGDLS, CDR2 YYNGEE. The CDR3 spells CASSVEGTDTQYF. CDR3 bases: TGTGCCAGCAGCGTAGAGGGCACAGATACGCAGTATTTT. The whole variable domain, remainder taken from reference TRBV9 and TRBJ2-3, is DSGVTQTPKHLITATGQRVTLRCSPRSGDLSVYWYQQSLDQGLQFLIQYYNGEERAKGNILERFSAQQFPDLHSELNLSSLELGDSALYFCASSVEGTDTQYFGPGTRLTVL.

The CDR3 is CASSSSRNEQFF. DNA of the CDR3: TGTGCCAGCAGTTCTTCCCGGAATGAGCAGTTCTTC. The chain uses TRBV27 and TRBJ2-1; no reliable D call. Trimming stripped 4 bases from V and 7 bases from J, with 8 bases between. CDR1 and CDR2 (germline): MNHEY, SMNVEV (reference sequence). This CDR3 is 12 amino acids long.

This chain joins TRBV12-3 or TRBV12-4 and TRBJ1-5; TRBD1 aligns across 7 bases. The CDR3 is made up of 14 amino acids. V was pared by 6 bases and J by 3 bases, with 5 bases of the junction left unmatched. The CDR3 region is CASSQGQFNQPQHF. Here the CDR3 DNA reads TGTGCCAGCAGCCAGGGACAGTTCAATCAGCCCCAGCATTTT.

The chain has TRBV29-1 and TRBJ2-7, with D possibly being TRBD2 (5 bases). Trimming removed 4 bases at V and 3 bases at J, with 7 bases between. CDR1 SQVTM and CDR2 ANQGSEA come from the germline V gene. The CDR3 runs to 11 residues. The CDR3 sequence is CSVVAGYEQYF. In nucleotides, the CDR3 is TGCAGCGTTGTGGCGGGCTACGAGCAGTACTTC.

This clonotype was detected once. The chain is built from TRBV4-1 and TRBJ2-5; TRBD2 might be the D (5 bases). Germline V lookup: CDR1 MGHRA, CDR2 YSYEKL. Trimming shortened V by 0 bases and J by 5 bases, and 13 bases separated the two germline ends. The CDR3 sequence is 15 residues long. CDR3 in DNA: TGCGCCAGCAGCCAAGAGGGTGGGGAGTTCGAGACCCAGTACTTC. This encodes CASSQEGGEFETQYF.

This chain uses TRBV6-1 with TRBJ1-1; 8 nucleotides line up with TRBD1. The CDR3 consists of 18 residues. Trimming at V came to 6 bases and at J to 2 bases, leaving 17 bases not matched to a gene. The germline gives CDR1 MNHNS, CDR2 SASEGT. The CDR3 DNA follows: TGTGCCAGCAGACCTAGGGCGGCCGACAGGGGCTATAACACTGAAGCTTTCTTT. Protein: CASRPRAADRGYNTEAFF.

The CDR3 spells CASAVIVDTEAFF. The CDR3 DNA reads as TGCGCCAGCGCCGTAATCGTCGACACTGAAGCTTTCTTT. This chain links TRBV4-3 with TRBJ1-1; D unresolved. CDR1 and CDR2 from the germline V gene are LGHNA and YSLEER. This CDR3 has 13 amino acids. V lost 8 bases and J 3 bases, leaving 13 bases between the germline ends.

The gene calls are TRBV4-2 and TRBJ2-1; D possibly corresponds to TRBD2 (6 bases). Trimming removed 1 base from V and 1 base from J, with 11 bases in between. The CDR3 covers 16 residues. The germline gives CDR1 LGHNA, CDR2 YNFKEQ. CDR3 in amino acids: CASSQGGSGSYNEQFF. CDR3 coding DNA: TGTGCCAGCAGCCAAGGAGGTAGCGGTTCCTACAATGAGCAGTTCTTC.

V is TRBV20-1 and J is TRBJ2-5; 9 nucleotides match TRBD2. This CDR3 is built from 14 residues. The germline CDR1 and CDR2 sequences are DFQATT and SNEGSKA (reference sequence). V shed 2 bases and J 2 bases; nucleotides not matched to a gene: 3. DNA for the CDR3: TGCAGTGCTAGATTGACTAGCGGACAAGAGACCCAGTACTTC. Its protein product is CSARLTSGQETQYF.

This clonotype occurred once. The rearrangement links TRBV20-1 to TRBJ2-7, with 8 bases that match TRBD2. This CDR3 has 13 residues. Losses at the gene ends were 6 bases for V and 6 bases for J; bases not matched to a gene: 10. Per germline, CDR1 DFQATT and CDR2 SNEGSKA (reference sequence). The CDR3 bases are TGCAGTGCCTCGGGACTAGTGGGTCTCGAGCAGTACTTC. Amino acid sequence: CSASGLVGLEQYF.

This chain links TRBV20-1 with TRBJ2-3; the D is unclear. Trimming left V 7 bases short and J 10 bases short, with 9 bases between. The CDR3 contains 9 residues. From germline, CDR1 is DFQATT and CDR2 SNEGSKA (reference sequence). This CDR3 is CSGGLPQYF. The DNA for the CDR3 is TGCAGTGGCGGTCTGCCGCAGTATTTT.

The chain recombines TRBV30 with TRBJ2-7; tentatively, D is TRBD1 or TRBD2 (5 bases each). Germline V gives CDR1 GTSNPN, CDR2 SVGIG (reference sequence). The V end lost 5 bases, the J end lost 9 bases, and 20 bases lay between the germline ends. This CDR3 comprises 13 residues. The CDR3 bases are TGTGCCTGGGGGTCCTTACAGGTTCGGGGGCAGTACTTC. It specifies CAWGSLQVRGQYF. Supplemented by reference TRBV30 and TRBJ2-7, the full variable domain reads SQTIHQWPATLVQPVGSPLSLECTVEGTSNPNLYWYRQAAGRGLQLLFYSVGIGQISSEVPQNLSASRPQDRQFILSSKKLLLSDSGFYLCAWGSLQVRGQYFGPGTRLTVT.

The rearrangement links TRBV12-3 or TRBV12-4 to TRBJ2-1, with 11 bases matching TRBD2. This CDR3 spans 15 amino acids. J lost 8 bases, V lost 2 bases, and 5 bases had no gene match. CDR3 in DNA: TGTGCCAGCAGTTTAACGACTAGCGGGATAGATGAGCAGTTCTTC. Translated: CASSLTTSGIDEQFF.

This clonotype is a singleton in its sample. The chain links TRBV19 to TRBJ2-2; 7 positions agree with TRBD2. Germline lookup yields CDR1 LNHDA and CDR2 SQIVND (reference sequence). The V segment lost 9 bases and the J segment 5 bases; nucleotides outside the gene matches: 15. The CDR3 extends over 16 amino acids. The CDR3 DNA reads as TGTGCCAGCCTAACCAGGGAGGGAGGCCCAACCGGGGAGCTGTTTTTT. Its translation is CASLTREGGPTGELFF.

This clonotype has just a few counts. V and J are TRBV7-2 and TRBJ1-2; weak D call: TRBD1 (5 bases). Germline V gives CDR1 SGHTA, CDR2 FQGNSA. The CDR3 covers 14 residues. V was cut by 5 bases and J by 0 bases, with 10 bases left in between. The CDR3 spells CASSTYRTNYGYTF. CDR3 nucleotide sequence: TGTGCCAGCAGCACCTACAGGACTAACTATGGCTACACCTTC.

This clonotype came up a few times. This chain links TRBV29-1 with TRBJ2-1; tentatively, D is TRBD1 or TRBD2 (5 bases each). Per germline, CDR1 SQVTM and CDR2 ANQGSEA. CDR3 length: 13 amino acids. The V end was cut by 7 bases, the J end by 6 bases, with 16 bases between. The CDR3 DNA reads as TGCAGCGGCGGACTGGGGCCGGGCAATGAGCAGTTCTTC. The encoded protein is CSGGLGPGNEQFF.

The rearrangement joins TRBV11-3 to TRBJ2-3; TRBD2 might be the D (6 bases). CDR1 SGHNT and CDR2 YENEEA come from the germline V gene. The CDR3 covers 17 residues. V was clipped by 5 bases and J by 3 bases, with 21 bases between them. In nucleotides, the CDR3 is TGTGCCAGCAGCAGCCGGGGAGGCCGGTCCTTGACAGATACGCAGTATTTT. Translation gives CASSSRGGRSLTDTQYF.